The T cell receptor beta chain described here comes from a study of T cell repertoires in cytomegalovirus infection. One entry per CDR3 protein, called by TCRdb with MiXCR from the reads. The data hold roughly 860,000 distinct CDR3 sequences, with about 30% observed a single time. This CDR3 is 16 amino acids long. Germline assignment: CDR1 SGHTA and CDR2 FQGNSA. Trimming removed 2 bases from V and 0 bases from J, with 12 bases in between. This clonotype was detected many times. The antigen is not known. Study-wide results and limits: Dominant in the ex vivo response were TCR beta clonotypes restricted by HLA-C and specific for CMV.

The receptor comes from a human donor in good health (CMV status not recorded). Some clones in this sample may be carry-over from other donors' samples. The chain joins TRBV7-2 to TRBJ2-3; D is tentatively TRBD1 or TRBD2 (5 bases each). The material sequenced was cultured CD8+ T cells from PBMCs, taken from culture after CMV antigen stimulation. The CDR3, as DNA: TGTGCCAGCAGCTTAATCTCGGGGCCTAGCACAGATACGCAGTATTTT. Protein product: CASSLISGPSTDTQYF. The entire variable domain, with the rest obtained from reference TRBV7-2 and TRBJ2-3, is as follows: GAGVSQSPSNKVTEKGKDVELRCDPISGHTALYWYRQSLGQGLEFLIYFQGNSAPDKSGLPSDRFSAERTGGSVSTLTIQRTQQEDSAVYLCASSLISGPSTDTQYFGPGTRLTVL.